This T cell receptor beta chain was sequenced in a study of OX40 agonist ivuxolimab in advanced cancers. Study-wide background: A male proportion of under 90% was recorded, with mean age approximately 64 years and range roughly 23 to 85. Notes on the study in general: Which antigen the expanded peripheral T cells recognized is unknown. Fewer expanded clones were found on average in CD4+ than in CD8+ T cells.

This clone showed up just once. Its antigen remains unknown. Profiling relied on immunoSEQ multiplex PCR, and the TCRdb table lists in-frame clones only, not all of them. The sample shows approximately 40,000 clones, 88% of them seen only once. The CDR3 totals 16 residues. V was pared by 0 bases and J by 5 bases, with 17 bases between. CDR1 is MGHRA, CDR2 YSYEKL, per germline. The sequence was collected from an adult with an advanced solid tumor such as melanoma, head and neck, liver or kidney cancer. The sample in question was CD4+ or CD8+ T cells sorted from blood, obtained in a trial of the OX40 agonist ivuxolimab. The rearrangement joins TRBV4-1 to TRBJ2-7; D unclear. CDR3 amino acids: CASSQEVGLSIDEQYF. CDR3 nucleotide sequence: TGCGCCAGCAGCCAAGAAGTAGGGCTCTCTATAGACGAGCAGTACTTC.